This T cell receptor beta chain was identified in a study of metastatic and nonmetastatic thyroid tumors. About the study: Malignant thyroid and benign thyroid patients provided blood and tumor or nodule tissue whose repertoires were compared. Points from the study as a whole: TCR beta diversity was reportedly significantly higher in malignant thyroid tumors than benign nodules, in blood and tumor.

No patient had received any treatment before thyroid surgery. The V end was cut by 2 bases, the J end by 0 bases, with 8 bases between. There are 15 residues in the CDR3. Original methodology: A distant-metastasis classifier for papillary thyroid cancer was built using CDR3 differences across clinicopathological groups. TCRdb recomputed clones from the PCR reads via MiXCR. TCRdb, not the authors, supplied the V and J calls. The sample includes tens of thousands of clones, approximately 19% of them seen just once. This clone was detected many times. The target antigen is unknown. Sequencing input: blood. This chain uses TRBV12-3 or TRBV12-4 with TRBJ1-5; D not certain. The receptor's source is a male donor with papillary thyroid cancer or a benign thyroid nodule (not recorded which). Some clones in this sample may be carry-over from other donors' samples. The CDR3 protein is CASSLLQLSNQPQHF. DNA of the CDR3: TGTGCCAGCAGTTTATTACAGCTTAGCAATCAGCCCCAGCATTTT.